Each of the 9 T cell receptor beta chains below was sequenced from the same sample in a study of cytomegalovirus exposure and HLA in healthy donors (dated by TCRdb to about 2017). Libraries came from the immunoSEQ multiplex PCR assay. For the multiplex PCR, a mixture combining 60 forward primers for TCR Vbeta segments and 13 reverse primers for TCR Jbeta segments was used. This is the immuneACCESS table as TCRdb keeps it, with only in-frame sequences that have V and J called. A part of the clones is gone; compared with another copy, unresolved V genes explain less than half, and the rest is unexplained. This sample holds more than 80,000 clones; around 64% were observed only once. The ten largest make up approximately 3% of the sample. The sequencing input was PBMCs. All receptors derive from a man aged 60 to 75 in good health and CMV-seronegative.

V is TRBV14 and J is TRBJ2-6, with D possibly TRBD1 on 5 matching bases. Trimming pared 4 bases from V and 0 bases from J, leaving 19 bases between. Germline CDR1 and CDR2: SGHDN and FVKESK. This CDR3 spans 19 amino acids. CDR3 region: CASSPRFATVLSGANVLTF. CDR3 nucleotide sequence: TGTGCCAGCAGCCCAAGATTCGCGACAGTTCTCTCTGGGGCCAACGTCCTGACTTTC.

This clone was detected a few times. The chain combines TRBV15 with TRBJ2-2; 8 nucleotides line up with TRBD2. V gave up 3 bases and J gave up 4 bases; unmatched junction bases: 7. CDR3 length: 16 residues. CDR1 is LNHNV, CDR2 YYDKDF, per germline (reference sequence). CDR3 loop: CATSSRRRGATGELFF. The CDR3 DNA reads TGTGCCACCAGCAGCCGACGGCGGGGGGCCACCGGGGAGCTGTTTTTT.

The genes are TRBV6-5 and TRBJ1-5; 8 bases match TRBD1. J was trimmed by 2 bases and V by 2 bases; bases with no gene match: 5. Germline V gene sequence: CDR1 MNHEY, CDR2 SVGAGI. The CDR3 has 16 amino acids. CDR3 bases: TGTGCCAGCAGTTACGGACAGGGCCGGGGCAATCAGCCCCAGCATTTT. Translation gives CASSYGQGRGNQPQHF.

The CDR3 coding sequence is TGTGCCAGCAGCTTAGCATCCTCGTCGGGCAATGAGCAGTTCTTC. This gives the protein CASSLASSSGNEQFF. V is TRBV5-4 and J is TRBJ2-1, with no clear D. Germline V gives CDR1 SGHNT, CDR2 YYREEE (reference sequence). The V and J ends lost 2 bases and 6 bases respectively, with 15 bases between them. This CDR3 comprises 15 residues. Complete variable domain (other parts from reference TRBV5-4 and TRBJ2-1): ETGVTQSPTHLIKTRGQQVTLRCSSQSGHNTVSWYQQALGQGPQFIFQYYREEENGRGNFPPRFSGLQFPNYSSELNVNALELDDSALYLCASSLASSSGNEQFFGPGTRLTVL.

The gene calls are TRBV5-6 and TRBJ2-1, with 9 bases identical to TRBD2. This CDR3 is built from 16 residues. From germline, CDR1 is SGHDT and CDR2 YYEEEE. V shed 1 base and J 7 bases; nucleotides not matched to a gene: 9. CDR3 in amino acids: CASSLPGVREGNEQFF. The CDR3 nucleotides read TGTGCCAGCAGCTTGCCAGGGGTGCGGGAGGGGAATGAGCAGTTCTTC.

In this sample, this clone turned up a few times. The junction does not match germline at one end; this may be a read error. CDR3 loop: CASSPSRTVFEQFF. In DNA form, the CDR3 reads TGTGCTAGCAGCCCTAGCCGGACGGTCTTTGAGCAGTTCTTC. The V call is TRBV7-7, the J call TRBJ2-1; a possible D gene is TRBD2 (5 bases). The CDR3 has 14 residues. Germline-derived CDR1 and CDR2 are SSHAT and FNYEAQ (reference sequence). Using reference TRBV7-7 and TRBJ2-1 for the parts outside the CDR3, the full variable domain is GAGVSQSPRYKVTKRGQDVTLRCDPISSHATLYWYQQALGQGPEFLTYFNYEAQPDKSGLPSDRFSAERPEGSISTLTIQRTEQRDSAMYRCASSPSRTVFEQFFGPGTRLTVL.

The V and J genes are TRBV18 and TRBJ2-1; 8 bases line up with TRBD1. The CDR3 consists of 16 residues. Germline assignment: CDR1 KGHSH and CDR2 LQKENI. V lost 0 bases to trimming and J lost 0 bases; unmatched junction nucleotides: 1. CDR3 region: CASSPPTGGSYNEQFF. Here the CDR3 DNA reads TGTGCCAGCTCACCACCTACAGGGGGCTCCTACAATGAGCAGTTCTTC.

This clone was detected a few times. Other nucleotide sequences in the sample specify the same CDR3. CDR3 coding DNA: TGCAGTGCTAGGGGAGGGACTGAAGCTTTCTTT. It codes for CSARGGTEAFF. J is TRBJ1-1 and V is TRBV20-1; no definite D call. Trimming left V 3 bases short and J 5 bases short, with 7 bases between. The CDR3 runs 11 residues. The V gene's germline CDR1 is DFQATT and CDR2 SNEGSKA (reference sequence).

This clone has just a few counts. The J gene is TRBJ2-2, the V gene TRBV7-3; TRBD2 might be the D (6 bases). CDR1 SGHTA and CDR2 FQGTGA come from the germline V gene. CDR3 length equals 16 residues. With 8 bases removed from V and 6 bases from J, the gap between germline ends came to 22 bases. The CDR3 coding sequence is TGTGCCAGCCATAGTCCGGGACTTCTCTTATCCGGGGAGCTGTTTTTT. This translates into CASHSPGLLLSGELFF.